The rows below give T cell receptor beta chains drawn from one sample of a study of blood T cell repertoires in COVID-19. Measured with immunoSEQ multiplex PCR; TCRdb has only the in-frame clones, and not every one. The sample has about 200,000 clones; more than 75% are singletons. The specimen was peripheral blood. These receptors all stem from a woman aged 40 to 49 with COVID-19, enrolled during active disease. Both conserved end residues are part of each CDR3. D genes are given only for firm matches. Size values are once, few and many counts, or a class for expanded clones, and some rows have none.

cdr3_length,j_call,clone_size,d_call,v_call,cdr3_aa,cdr3_nt
14,TRBJ1-4,.,.,TRBV11-1,CASRPDRFYEKLFF,TGTGCCAGCAGACCCGACAGATTCTATGAAAAACTGTTTTTT
16,TRBJ1-1,.,.,TRBV7-6,CASSLLVGEGGTEAFF,TGTGCCAGCAGCTTACTTGTGGGGGAGGGTGGCACTGAAGCTTTCTTT
13,TRBJ1-1,.,TRBD1,TRBV12-5,CASGPDRGTEAFF,TGTGCTAGTGGGCCGGACAGGGGGACTGAAGCTTTCTTT
16,TRBJ2-1,.,TRBD2,TRBV7-2,CASTISSGISSNEQFF,TGTGCCAGCACCATTTCTAGCGGGATCTCGAGTAATGAGCAGTTCTTC
14,TRBJ2-3,.,.,TRBV12-2,CASRCLGGGDTQYF,TGTGCAAGTCGCTGTTTGGGGGGAGGGGATACGCAGTATTTT
14,TRBJ2-1,.,.,TRBV11-2,CASSLGDTRNEQFF,TGTGCCAGCAGCTTAGGAGATACGAGGAATGAGCAGTTCTTC
14,TRBJ1-5,.,.,TRBV7-9,CASSSSGETRAQHF,TGTGCCAGCAGCTCATCAGGGGAAACCAGGGCCCAGCATTTT
15,TRBJ1-1,.,.,TRBV5-1,CASSLQQVPNTEAFF,TGCGCCAGCAGCCTCCAACAGGTGCCGAACACTGAAGCTTTCTTT
14,TRBJ2-7,.,.,TRBV7-2,CASSLTYGSYEQYF,TGTGCCAGCAGCTTAACGTACGGCTCCTACGAGCAGTACTTC
15,TRBJ2-7,.,TRBD2,TRBV5-1,CASSLGISGIYEQYF,TGCGCCAGCAGCTTGGGTATTAGCGGGATCTACGAGCAGTACTTC
14,TRBJ2-7,.,TRBD1,TRBV5-1,CASSLGTGLYEQYF,TGCGCCAGCAGCTTAGGGACAGGGCTGTACGAGCAGTACTTC
17,TRBJ2-6,.,TRBD1,TRBV10-3,CATRDRGRPSGANVLTF,TGTGCCACCCGGGACAGGGGGCGCCCCTCTGGGGCCAACGTCCTGACTTTC
15,TRBJ2-2,.,TRBD1,TRBV4-1,CASSGRDRDTGELFF,TGCGCCAGCAGCGGCCGGGACAGGGACACCGGGGAGCTGTTTTTT
13,TRBJ1-3,.,TRBD1,TRBV28,CATEGTDRNTIYF,TGTGCCACCGAAGGGACAGACAGAAACACCATATATTTT
13,TRBJ1-1,.,.,TRBV16,CASSQWAWAEAFF,TGTGCCAGCAGCCAATGGGCGTGGGCTGAAGCTTTCTTT
15,TRBJ2-1,.,.,TRBV21-1,CASSPTGGSYNEQFF,TGTGCCAGCAGCCCCACAGGGGGCTCCTACAATGAGCAGTTCTTC
15,TRBJ1-3,.,.,TRBV9,CASSVRSGTGNTIYF,TGTGCCAGCAGCGTACGGTCAGGGACTGGAAACACCATATATTTT
12,TRBJ1-5,.,.,TRBV6-6,CASSIQGIPQHF,TGTGCCAGCAGTATCCAGGGTATACCCCAGCATTTT
14,TRBJ2-5,.,.,TRBV7-9,CASSPLGERETQYF,TGTGCCAGCAGCCCCCTCGGGGAGCGGGAGACCCAGTACTTC
14,TRBJ2-5,.,.,TRBV5-1,CASSPDYVVETQYF,TGCGCCAGCAGCCCTGACTATGTAGTAGAGACCCAGTACTTC
15,TRBJ2-7,.,TRBD1,TRBV7-9,CASSRLGTGGYEQYF,TGTGCCAGCAGCCGTCTCGGAACAGGGGGCTACGAGCAGTACTTC
13,TRBJ1-6,.,.,TRBV12-3/TRBV12-4,CASKLTLNSPLHF,TGTGCCAGCAAACTAACTCTTAATTCACCCCTCCACTTT
14,TRBJ2-2,.,.,TRBV19,CASSRTENTGELFF,TGTGCCAGTAGTCGGACAGAGAACACCGGGGAGCTGTTTTTT
15,TRBJ2-3,.,TRBD2,TRBV2,CASKGLAGGRDTQYF,TGTGCCAGCAAAGGACTAGCGGGGGGGCGAGATACGCAGTATTTT
12,TRBJ1-2,.,.,TRBV29-1,CSVGGGNYGYTF,TGCAGCGTTGGGGGGGGAAACTATGGCTACACCTTC
16,TRBJ2-5,.,TRBD1,TRBV5-1,CASSFMMGQGKETQYF,TGCGCCAGCAGCTTCATGATGGGACAGGGTAAAGAGACCCAGTACTTC
14,TRBJ2-1,.,TRBD2,TRBV4-2,CASSQGGIYNEQFF,TGTGCCAGCAGCCAGGGGGGGATCTACAATGAGCAGTTCTTC
12,TRBJ1-2,many,.,TRBV3-1/TRBV3-2,CASRDLNYGYTF,TGTGCCAGCAGAGACTTGAACTATGGCTACACCTTC
11,TRBJ2-1,once,.,TRBV20-1,CSAPFFNEQFF,TGCAGTGCTCCTTTCTTCAATGAGCAGTTCTTC
15,TRBJ2-7,.,TRBD2,TRBV9,CASSVGLAGGHEQYF,TGTGCCAGCAGCGTAGGGCTAGCGGGAGGCCACGAGCAGTACTTC
13,TRBJ1-1,.,.,TRBV6-2/TRBV6-3,CASSLLRLTEAFF,TGTGCCAGCAGTTTACTCCGACTCACTGAAGCTTTCTTT
16,TRBJ2-2,.,.,TRBV28,CASSLLASGDTGELFF,TGTGCCAGCAGTTTATTGGCGTCCGGAGACACCGGGGAGCTGTTTTTT
15,TRBJ1-2,few,TRBD1,TRBV7-8,CASSLSGTENYGYTF,TGTGCCAGCAGCTTGTCCGGGACAGAGAACTATGGCTACACCTTC
15,TRBJ2-1,.,TRBD2,TRBV7-2,CATKLAGGPADEQFF,TGTGCCACCAAACTAGCGGGAGGGCCGGCGGATGAGCAGTTCTTC
14,TRBJ2-5,.,.,TRBV6-5,CASRLSGRQETQYF,TGTGCCAGCAGACTGAGCGGACGACAAGAGACCCAGTACTTC
15,TRBJ1-3,once,.,TRBV7-2,CASSYAAGAGNTIYF,TGTGCCAGCAGTTATGCGGCGGGGGCTGGAAACACCATATATTTT
14,TRBJ1-4,.,.,TRBV6-5,CASSRTATNEKLFF,TGTGCCAGCAGCAGGACAGCAACTAATGAAAAACTGTTTTTT
16,TRBJ2-2,.,.,TRBV3-1/TRBV3-2,CASSQYIAANTGELFF,TGTGCCAGCAGCCAATATATAGCGGCGAACACCGGGGAGCTGTTTTTT
14,TRBJ1-2,once,.,TRBV19,CASTENAGKDGYTF,TGTGCCAGTACCGAGAATGCGGGAAAGGATGGCTACACCTTC
14,TRBJ2-7,.,TRBD2,TRBV7-2,CASSRGGPEGEQYF,TGTGCCAGCAGCCGGGGGGGTCCAGAGGGCGAGCAGTACTTC
19,TRBJ1-4,.,.,TRBV30,CAWTRQLEYRDMPNEKLFF,TGTGCCTGGACCCGACAATTAGAATACCGGGACATGCCTAATGAAAAACTGTTTTTT
12,TRBJ2-1,.,.,TRBV2,CASSTGDSEQFF,TGTGCCAGCAGCACGGGTGACAGTGAGCAGTTCTTC
15,TRBJ2-3,once,TRBD1,TRBV19,CASSPRDSSTDTQYF,TGTGCCAGTAGTCCCCGGGACAGCAGCACAGATACGCAGTATTTT
13,TRBJ2-7,.,.,TRBV5-4,CASSLQGSYEQYF,TGTGCCAGCAGCTTGCAGGGCTCCTACGAGCAGTACTTC
14,TRBJ2-1,few,.,TRBV27,CASSSTPRAREQFF,TGTGCCAGCAGTTCGACCCCGCGGGCGCGGGAGCAGTTCTTC
16,TRBJ2-2,.,TRBD2,TRBV29-1,CSGSGLAGVATGELFF,TGCAGCGGCTCGGGACTAGCGGGAGTGGCCACCGGGGAGCTGTTTTTT
16,TRBJ2-1,.,TRBD1,TRBV11-2,CASSLEVGTAYNEQFF,TGTGCCAGCAGCCTAGAGGTGGGGACAGCCTACAATGAGCAGTTCTTC
14,TRBJ2-3,.,.,TRBV5-4,CASSSGVRTDTQYF,TGTGCCAGCAGCTCAGGGGTACGCACAGATACGCAGTATTTT
17,TRBJ2-2,few,.,TRBV5-1,CASSLVLLAAGTGELFF,TGCGCCAGCAGCTTGGTATTATTAGCGGCGGGCACCGGGGAGCTGTTTTTT
15,TRBJ1-4,once,TRBD1,TRBV14,CASSQVTGASEKLFF,TGTGCCAGCAGCCAAGTAACAGGGGCTAGTGAAAAACTGTTTTTT
15,TRBJ2-5,.,TRBD1,TRBV5-1,CASSLARGRGETQYF,TGCGCCAGCAGCTTGGCCAGGGGGCGCGGAGAGACCCAGTACTTC
13,TRBJ2-1,.,TRBD2,TRBV27,CASRRGLAEEQFF,TGTGCCAGCAGGCGGGGACTAGCAGAGGAGCAGTTCTTC
15,TRBJ2-2,few,.,TRBV18,CASSPSSVAPGELFF,TGTGCCAGCTCACCAAGTTCGGTCGCCCCCGGGGAGCTGTTTTTT
15,TRBJ1-6,.,TRBD1,TRBV9,CASSAGQGGNSPLHF,TGTGCCAGCAGCGCCGGACAGGGCGGTAATTCACCCCTCCACTTT
15,TRBJ2-1,few,TRBD1,TRBV7-2,CASRYTGTGYNEQFF,TGTGCCAGCAGGTATACCGGGACAGGGTACAATGAGCAGTTCTTC